This TCR beta chain originates from a study of CD8 T cells in Susac syndrome. Germline V gene data show CDR1 as SNHLY and CDR2 as FYNNEI. CDR3 length: 11 amino acids. The V segment lost 8 bases and the J segment 10 bases; nucleotides outside the gene matches: 4. Reverse transcription used 0.5 to 1 ug RNA and random hexamers. TCRdb processed the immunoSEQ multiplex PCR reads anew with MiXCR; each CDR3 protein has one entry. The data hold 150,000 to 200,000 distinct CDR3 sequences, with around 94% observed a single time. This receptor was identified in a human donor with Susac syndrome. Sequenced sample: CD4+ T cells from PBMCs. The chain recombines TRBV2 with TRBJ2-1; 8 bases are shared with TRBD2. The CDR3 sequence: CASGRLAEQFF. The CDR3 DNA is TGTGCCAGCGGCCGACTAGCGGAGCAGTTCTTC.